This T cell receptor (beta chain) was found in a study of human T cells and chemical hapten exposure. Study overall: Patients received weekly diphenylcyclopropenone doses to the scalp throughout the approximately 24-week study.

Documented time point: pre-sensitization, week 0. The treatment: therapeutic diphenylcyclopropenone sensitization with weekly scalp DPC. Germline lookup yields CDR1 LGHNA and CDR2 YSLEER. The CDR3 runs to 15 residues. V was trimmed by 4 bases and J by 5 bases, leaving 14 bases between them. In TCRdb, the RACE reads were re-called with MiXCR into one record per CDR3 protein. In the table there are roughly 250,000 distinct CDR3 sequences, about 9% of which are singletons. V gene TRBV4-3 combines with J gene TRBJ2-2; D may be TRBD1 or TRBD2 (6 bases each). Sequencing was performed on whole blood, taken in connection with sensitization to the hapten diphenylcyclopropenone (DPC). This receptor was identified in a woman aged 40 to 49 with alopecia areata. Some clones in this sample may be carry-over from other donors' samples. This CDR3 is CASSRGGGITGELFF. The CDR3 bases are TGCGCCAGCAGCCGTGGAGGGGGGATTACCGGGGAGCTGTTTTTT.